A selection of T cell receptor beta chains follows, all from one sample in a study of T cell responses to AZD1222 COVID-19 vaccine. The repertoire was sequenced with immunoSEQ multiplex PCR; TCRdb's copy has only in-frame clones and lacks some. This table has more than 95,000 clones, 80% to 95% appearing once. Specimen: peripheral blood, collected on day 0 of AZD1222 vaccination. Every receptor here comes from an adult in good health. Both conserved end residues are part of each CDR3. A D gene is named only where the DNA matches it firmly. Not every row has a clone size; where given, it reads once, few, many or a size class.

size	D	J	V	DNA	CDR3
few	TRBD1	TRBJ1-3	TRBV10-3	TGTGCCATCAGTGAAACGGGACAGACTGGAAACACCATATATTTT	CAISETGQTGNTIYF
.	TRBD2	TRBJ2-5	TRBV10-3	TGTGCCATCAGTCAAAGCGGGGGGTCACAAGAGACCCAGTACTTC	CAISQSGGSQETQYF
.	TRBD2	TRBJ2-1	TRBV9	TGTGCCAGCAGCCCCCATTCCGGGCGGGGGGTTAACAATGAGCAGTTCTTC	CASSPHSGRGVNNEQFF
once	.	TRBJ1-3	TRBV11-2	TGTGCCAGCAGCTTAGTCCCGGGAAACACCATATATTTT	CASSLVPGNTIYF
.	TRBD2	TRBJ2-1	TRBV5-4	TGTGCCAGCAGCTACGGACTAGCGGGGGCTTCCTCCTACAATGAGCAGTTCTTC	CASSYGLAGASSYNEQFF
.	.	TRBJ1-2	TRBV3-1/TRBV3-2	TGTGCCAGCAGCCTTCCAGGGGAAAGCTACACCTTC	CASSLPGESYTF
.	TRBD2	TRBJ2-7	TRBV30	TGTGCCTGGAGTCGTAGCGGGGGGTACAGCTCCTACGAGCAGTACTTC	CAWSRSGGYSSYEQYF
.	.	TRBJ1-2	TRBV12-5	TGTGCTAGTGGTTCTGAGGCTAACTATGGCTACACCTTC	CASGSEANYGYTF
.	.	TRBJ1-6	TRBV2	TGTGCCAGCAGTGAAAGGGCGGGCCCCCGGCCGGATTCACCCCTCCACTTT	CASSERAGPRPDSPLHF
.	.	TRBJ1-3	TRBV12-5	TGTGCTAGTGGTTTGTGGTTCCTCTCTGGAAACACCATATATTTT	CASGLWFLSGNTIYF
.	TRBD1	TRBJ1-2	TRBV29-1	TGCAGCGTTGGAGACCTAAGGGGACAGGGGGTCTATGGCTACACCTTC	CSVGDLRGQGVYGYTF
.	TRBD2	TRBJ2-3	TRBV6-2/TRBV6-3	TGTGCCAGCAGTTACACTTGGACTAGCGGGGGAATCACAGATACGCAGTATTTT	CASSYTWTSGGITDTQYF
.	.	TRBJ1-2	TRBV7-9	TGTGCCAGCAGTCCAGACCGATTCCCCTATGGCTACACCTTC	CASSPDRFPYGYTF
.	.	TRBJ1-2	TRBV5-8	TGTGCCAGCAGCTTGGAGGGCTATGGCTACACCTTC	CASSLEGYGYTF
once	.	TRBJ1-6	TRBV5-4	TGTGCCAGCAGAGAGGGAAATTCACCCCTCCACTTT	CASREGNSPLHF
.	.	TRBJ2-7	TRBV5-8	TGTGCCAGCAGCTCGTCCGGGCCTCACCCCCACGAGCAGTACTTC	CASSSSGPHPHEQYF
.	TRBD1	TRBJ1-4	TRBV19	TGTGCCAGTAGTACCTGGACAGGGTCTAATGAAAAACTGTTTTTT	CASSTWTGSNEKLFF
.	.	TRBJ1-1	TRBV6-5	TGTGCCAGCAGGAGCCTTAACACTGAAGCTTTCTTT	CASRSLNTEAFF